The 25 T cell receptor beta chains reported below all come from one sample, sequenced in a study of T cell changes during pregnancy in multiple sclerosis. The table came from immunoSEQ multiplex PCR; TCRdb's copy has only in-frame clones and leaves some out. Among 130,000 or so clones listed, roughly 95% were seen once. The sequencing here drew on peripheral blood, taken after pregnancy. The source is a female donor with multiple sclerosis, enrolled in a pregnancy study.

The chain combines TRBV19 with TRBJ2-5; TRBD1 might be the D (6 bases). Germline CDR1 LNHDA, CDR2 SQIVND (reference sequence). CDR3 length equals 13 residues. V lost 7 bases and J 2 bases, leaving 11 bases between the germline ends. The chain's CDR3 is CASTADSQETQYF. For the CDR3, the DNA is TGTGCCAGTACCGCGGACAGTCAAGAGACCCAGTACTTC.

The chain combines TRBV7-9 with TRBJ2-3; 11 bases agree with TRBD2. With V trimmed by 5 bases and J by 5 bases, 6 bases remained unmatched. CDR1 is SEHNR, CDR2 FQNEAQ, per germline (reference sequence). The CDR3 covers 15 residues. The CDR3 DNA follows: TGTGCCAGCAGCCTTACTAGCGGGAGTGGAGATACGCAGTATTTT. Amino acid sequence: CASSLTSGSGDTQYF.

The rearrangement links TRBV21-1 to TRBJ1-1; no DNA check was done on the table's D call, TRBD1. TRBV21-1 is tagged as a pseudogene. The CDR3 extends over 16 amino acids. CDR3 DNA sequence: TGTGCCAGCAGCAAATTTGGGACAGGGGGAAACACTGAAGCTTTCTTT. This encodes CASSKFGTGGNTEAFF.

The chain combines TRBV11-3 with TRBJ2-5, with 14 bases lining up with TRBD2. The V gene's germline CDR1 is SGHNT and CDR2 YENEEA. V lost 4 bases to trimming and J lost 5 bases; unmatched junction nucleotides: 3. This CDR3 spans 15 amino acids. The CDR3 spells CASSSGLAGVETQYF. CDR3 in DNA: TGTGCCAGCAGCTCGGGACTAGCGGGAGTGGAGACCCAGTACTTC.

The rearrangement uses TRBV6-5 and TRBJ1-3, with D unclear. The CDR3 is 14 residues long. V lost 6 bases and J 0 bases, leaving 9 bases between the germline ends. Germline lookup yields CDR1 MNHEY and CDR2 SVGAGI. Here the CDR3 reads CASRIGSSGNTIYF. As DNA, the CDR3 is TGTGCCAGCAGAATAGGGAGCTCTGGAAACACCATATATTTT.

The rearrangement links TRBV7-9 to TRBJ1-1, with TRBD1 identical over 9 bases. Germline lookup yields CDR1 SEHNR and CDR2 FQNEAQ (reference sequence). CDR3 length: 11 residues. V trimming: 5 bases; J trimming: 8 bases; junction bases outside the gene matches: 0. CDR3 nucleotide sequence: TGTGCCAGCAGCACAGGGGGCGAAGCTTTCTTT. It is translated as CASSTGGEAFF.

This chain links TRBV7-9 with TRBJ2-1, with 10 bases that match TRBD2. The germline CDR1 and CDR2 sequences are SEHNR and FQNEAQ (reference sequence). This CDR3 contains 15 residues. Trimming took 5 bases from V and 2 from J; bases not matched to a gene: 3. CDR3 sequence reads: CASSPLAGAYNEQFF. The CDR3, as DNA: TGTGCCAGCAGCCCGCTAGCGGGAGCCTACAATGAGCAGTTCTTC.

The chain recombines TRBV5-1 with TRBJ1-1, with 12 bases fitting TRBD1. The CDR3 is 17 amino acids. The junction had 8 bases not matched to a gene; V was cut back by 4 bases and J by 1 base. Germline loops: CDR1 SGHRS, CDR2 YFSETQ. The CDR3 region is CASSEPGQGAPNTEAFF. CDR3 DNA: TGCGCCAGCAGCGAGCCGGGACAGGGGGCTCCGAACACTGAAGCTTTCTTT.

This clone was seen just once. CDR3 sequence: CASRPGGKGYTF. In DNA form, the CDR3 reads TGTGCCAGCAGGCCAGGGGGTAAAGGCTACACCTTC. V is TRBV6-1 and J is TRBJ1-2; 7 bases fit TRBD1. The CDR3 loop spans 12 amino acids. Germline CDR1 is MNHNS and CDR2 is SASEGT. With V trimmed by 6 bases and J by 8 bases, 6 bases remained unmatched.

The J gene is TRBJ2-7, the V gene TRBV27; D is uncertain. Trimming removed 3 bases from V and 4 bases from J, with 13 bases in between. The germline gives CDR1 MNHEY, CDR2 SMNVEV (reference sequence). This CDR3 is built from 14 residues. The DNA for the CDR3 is TGTGCCAGCAGTTTTATCGCCACATCATACGAGCAGTACTTC. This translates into CASSFIATSYEQYF.

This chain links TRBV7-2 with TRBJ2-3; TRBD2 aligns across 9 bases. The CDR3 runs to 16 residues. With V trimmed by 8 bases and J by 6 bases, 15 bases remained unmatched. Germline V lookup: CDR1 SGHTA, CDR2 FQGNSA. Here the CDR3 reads CASLEDLAGIMDTQYF. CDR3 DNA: TGTGCCAGCCTCGAGGACCTAGCGGGAATAATGGATACGCAGTATTTT.

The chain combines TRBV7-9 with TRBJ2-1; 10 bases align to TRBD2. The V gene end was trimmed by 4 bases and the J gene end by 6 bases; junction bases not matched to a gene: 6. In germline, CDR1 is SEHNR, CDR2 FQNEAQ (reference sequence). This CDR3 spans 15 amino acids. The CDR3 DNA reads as TGTGCCAGCAGCTCAGCGGGAGGGCGCCTCAATGAGCAGTTCTTC. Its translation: CASSSAGGRLNEQFF.

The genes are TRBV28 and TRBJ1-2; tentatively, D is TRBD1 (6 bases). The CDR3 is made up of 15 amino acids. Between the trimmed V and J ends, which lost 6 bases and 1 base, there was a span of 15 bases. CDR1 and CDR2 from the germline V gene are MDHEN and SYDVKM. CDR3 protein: CASRSRGAFNYGYTF. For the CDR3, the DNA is TGTGCCAGCAGATCCAGGGGCGCTTTTAACTATGGCTACACCTTC.

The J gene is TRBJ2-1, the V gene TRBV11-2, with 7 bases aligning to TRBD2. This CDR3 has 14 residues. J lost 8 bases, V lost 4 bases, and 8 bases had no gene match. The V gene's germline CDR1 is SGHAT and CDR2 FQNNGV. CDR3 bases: TGTGCCAGCAGCTCTTCGACTAGCTTCCATGAGCAGTTCTTC. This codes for CASSSSTSFHEQFF.

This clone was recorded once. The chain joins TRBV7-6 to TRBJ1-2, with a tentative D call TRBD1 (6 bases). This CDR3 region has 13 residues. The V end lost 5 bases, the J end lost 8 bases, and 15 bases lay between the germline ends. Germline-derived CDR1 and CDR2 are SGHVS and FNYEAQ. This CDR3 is CASSAGGQLGYTF. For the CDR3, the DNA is TGTGCCAGCAGCGCGGGGGGCCAGCTGGGCTACACCTTC.

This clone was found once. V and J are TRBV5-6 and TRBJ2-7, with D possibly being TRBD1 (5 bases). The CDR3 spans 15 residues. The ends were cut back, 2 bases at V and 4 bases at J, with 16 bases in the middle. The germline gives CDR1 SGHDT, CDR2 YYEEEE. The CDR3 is CASSFRAPRRYEQYF. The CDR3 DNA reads TGTGCCAGCAGCTTCAGGGCCCCGAGAAGGTACGAGCAGTACTTC.

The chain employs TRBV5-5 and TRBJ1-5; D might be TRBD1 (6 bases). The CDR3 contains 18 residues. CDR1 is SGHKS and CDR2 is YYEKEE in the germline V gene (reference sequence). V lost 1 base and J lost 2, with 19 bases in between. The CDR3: CASSLKVTGASRNQPQHF. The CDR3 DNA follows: TGTGCCAGCAGCTTGAAAGTGACAGGCGCTTCGCGCAATCAGCCCCAGCATTTT.

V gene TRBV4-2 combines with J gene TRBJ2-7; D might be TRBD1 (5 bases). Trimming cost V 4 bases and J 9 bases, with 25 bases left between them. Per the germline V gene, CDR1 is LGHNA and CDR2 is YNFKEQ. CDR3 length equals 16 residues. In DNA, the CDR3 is TGTGCCAGCAGCCGAGAAACAGGACCGGATAGGTCCGTGCAGTACTTC. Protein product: CASSRETGPDRSVQYF.

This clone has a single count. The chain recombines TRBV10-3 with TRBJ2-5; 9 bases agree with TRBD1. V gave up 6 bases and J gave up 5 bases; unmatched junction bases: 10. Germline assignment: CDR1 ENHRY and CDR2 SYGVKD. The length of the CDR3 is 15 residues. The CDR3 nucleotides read TGTGCCATCAGACCGGGACAGGGAACGGTGGAGACCCAGTACTTC. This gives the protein CAIRPGQGTVETQYF.

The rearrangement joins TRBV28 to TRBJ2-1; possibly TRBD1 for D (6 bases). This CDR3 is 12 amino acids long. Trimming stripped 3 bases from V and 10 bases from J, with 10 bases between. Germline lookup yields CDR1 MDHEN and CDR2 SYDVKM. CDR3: CASSLYGTEQFF. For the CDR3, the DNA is TGTGCCAGCAGTTTGTACGGGACAGAGCAGTTCTTC.

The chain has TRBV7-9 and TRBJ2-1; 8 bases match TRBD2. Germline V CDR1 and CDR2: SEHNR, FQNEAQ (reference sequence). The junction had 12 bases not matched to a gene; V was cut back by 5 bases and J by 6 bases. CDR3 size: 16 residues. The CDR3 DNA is TGTGCCAGCAGCGCCGGCGTTGGTAGCGGGGCCAATGAGCAGTTCTTC. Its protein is CASSAGVGSGANEQFF.

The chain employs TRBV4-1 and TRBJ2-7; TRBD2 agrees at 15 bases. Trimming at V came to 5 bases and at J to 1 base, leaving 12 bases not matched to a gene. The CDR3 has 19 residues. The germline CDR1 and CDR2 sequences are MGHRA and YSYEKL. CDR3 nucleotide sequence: TGCGCCAGCAGCACGGACGTCCCGGGACTAGCGGGAGGTTCCTACGAGCAGTACTTC. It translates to CASSTDVPGLAGGSYEQYF.

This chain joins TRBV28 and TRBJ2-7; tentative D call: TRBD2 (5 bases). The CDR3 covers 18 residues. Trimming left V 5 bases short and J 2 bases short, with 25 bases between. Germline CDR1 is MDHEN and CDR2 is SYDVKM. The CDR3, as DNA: TGTGCCAGCAGTCTGCTTCTGCATTTCGAGCGGTTAACCTACGAGCAGTACTTC. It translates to CASSLLLHFERLTYEQYF.

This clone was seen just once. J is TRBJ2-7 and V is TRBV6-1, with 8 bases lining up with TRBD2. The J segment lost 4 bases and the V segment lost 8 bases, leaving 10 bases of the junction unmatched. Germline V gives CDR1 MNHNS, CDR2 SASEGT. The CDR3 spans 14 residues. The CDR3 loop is CASRIGRGLYEQYF. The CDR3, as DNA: TGTGCCAGCCGGATCGGGAGGGGCCTGTACGAGCAGTACTTC.

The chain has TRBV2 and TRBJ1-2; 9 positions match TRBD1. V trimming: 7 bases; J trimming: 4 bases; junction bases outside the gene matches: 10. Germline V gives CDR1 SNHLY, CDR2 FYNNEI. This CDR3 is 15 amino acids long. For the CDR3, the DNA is TGTGCCAGCACCGGGCCGGGACAGGGCTCCTATGGCTACACCTTC. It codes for CASTGPGQGSYGYTF.